These T cell receptor beta chains were read from a single sample in a study of technical replicates of blood from a handful of donors. Repertoires were generated with immunoSEQ multiplex PCR, while TCRdb's copy carries only in-frame clones and drops some. The sample contains tens of thousands of clones, roughly nine tenths of which appear only once. Sample: T cells isolated from PBMCs. These receptor sequences come from a human donor in good health. Some clones in this sample may be carry-over from other donors' samples. CDR3s include the opening cysteine and the closing phenylalanine or tryptophan. The D gene is left open where the match is weak. A row's size may be missing; if present it is once, few, many or a size class.

j_call v_call d_call cdr3_length clone_size cdr3_nt cdr3_aa
TRBJ1-1 TRBV5-4 NA 13 NA TGTGCCAGCAGCTTGCAGGAGAACACTGAAGCTTTCTTT CASSLQENTEAFF
TRBJ1-1 TRBV5-1 NA 12 few TGCGCCAGCAGCTTGGCGGACACTGAAGCTTTCTTT CASSLADTEAFF
TRBJ1-2 TRBV27 TRBD1 14 NA TGTGCCAGCAGCCATTTCCGGGACAGGGATGGCTACACCTTC CASSHFRDRDGYTF
TRBJ1-4 TRBV7-9 TRBD1 14 NA TGTGCCAGCAGCTTGGGACAGGGGAGTGAAAAACTGTTTTTT CASSLGQGSEKLFF
TRBJ1-4 TRBV7-9 TRBD1 16 NA TGTGCCAGCAGCTTGACAGGGGCGAGAACTAATGAAAAACTGTTTTTT CASSLTGARTNEKLFF
TRBJ2-5 TRBV5-4 NA 14 NA TGTGCCAGCAGCTTGGCAGGGATCCAAGAGACCCAGTACTTC CASSLAGIQETQYF
TRBJ2-3 TRBV5-6 TRBD2 14 NA TGTGCCAGCAGCTTGCGGGAGGGCCAGTTTACGCAGTATTTT CASSLREGQFTQYF
TRBJ1-2 TRBV19 TRBD1 14 NA TGTGCCAGTAAGAGGACAGGCGAATCCTATGGCTACACCTTC CASKRTGESYGYTF
TRBJ2-2 TRBV4-1 TRBD2 16 NA TGCGCCAGCAGCCTAGCGGGAGATTGGTCTAGCGGGGAGCTGTTTTTT CASSLAGDWSSGELFF
TRBJ2-3 TRBV18 NA 11 NA TGTGCCACCGCAACGGTAGATACGCAGTATTTT CATATVDTQYF
TRBJ2-5 TRBV29-1 NA 12 NA TGCAGCGTTGGGTCTTACACGGAGACCCAGTACTTC CSVGSYTETQYF
TRBJ2-1 TRBV5-4 TRBD2 15 NA TGTGCCAGCAGCTTGGGACTAGCGGGAGGTAATGGGCAGTTCTTC CASSLGLAGGNGQFF
TRBJ2-3 TRBV21-1 NA 18 once TGTGCCAGCAGAATGAAGGGTGGGGCTCTAGCTAGCGGGGATACGCAGTATTTT CASRMKGGALASGDTQYF
TRBJ1-3 TRBV19 NA 14 NA TGTGCCAGTAGCCTAATAACGTCTGGAAACACCATATATTTT CASSLITSGNTIYF
TRBJ2-2 TRBV25-1 NA 16 once TGTGCCAGCAGTGACCCTGTCCGGGGGTTGCCCGGGGAGCTGTTTTTT CASSDPVRGLPGELFF
TRBJ1-3 TRBV19 NA 15 NA TGTGCCAGTAGTATACAGGGAGGGTCTGGAAACACCATATATTTT CASSIQGGSGNTIYF
TRBJ2-1 TRBV4-1 NA 16 NA TGCGCCAGCAGCCAACAAACAGGGAGCTCCTACAATGAGCAGTTCTTC CASSQQTGSSYNEQFF
TRBJ2-7 TRBV6-1 NA 14 once TGTGCCAGCACCTTAAGGGACACCGCCTACGAGCAGTACTTC CASTLRDTAYEQYF
TRBJ2-3 TRBV7-9 NA 12 NA TGTGCCAGCAGCTCACAAGACCAGGGACTTCTTTTT CASSSQDQGLLF
TRBJ1-2 TRBV13 TRBD1 16 once TGTGCCAGCAGCCGCCCCCCTGGACAGGGAAACTATGGCTACACCTTC CASSRPPGQGNYGYTF
TRBJ2-7 TRBV5-6 NA 15 NA TGTGCCAGCAGCGTGTTCGCCCCGGTGTCTCACGAGCAGTACTTC CASSVFAPVSHEQYF
TRBJ2-1 TRBV7-9 NA 16 NA TGTGCCAGCAGATCTGATAGCGGATACAGCTACAATGAGCAGTTCTTC CASRSDSGYSYNEQFF
TRBJ1-1 TRBV5-1 NA 17 NA TGCGCCAGCAGCTTGGCCCGGCAGGGAATAATGAACACTGAAGCTTTCTTT CASSLARQGIMNTEAFF
TRBJ2-5 TRBV7-6 TRBD1 16 NA TGTGCCAGCAGCGTTCAGGGGGCGGGCAACCAAGAGACCCAGTACTTC CASSVQGAGNQETQYF
TRBJ1-1 TRBV13 NA 12 NA TGTGCCAGCAGCTTTCGGGGAACTGAAGCTTTCTTT CASSFRGTEAFF
TRBJ1-1 TRBV12-5 NA 13 NA TGTGCTAGCCGTTTTCCCGGAGGGGCTGAAGCTTTCTTT CASRFPGGAEAFF
TRBJ1-1 TRBV6-5 NA 12 NA TGTGCCAGCAGTTCAGGGATATCTGAAGCTTTCTTT CASSSGISEAFF
TRBJ2-7 TRBV4-2 TRBD2 15 few TGTGCCAGCAGCCCATTAGCGGGAGGCCGAGGAGAGCAGTACTTC CASSPLAGGRGEQYF
TRBJ1-2 TRBV30 NA 12 NA TGTGCCTGGAGCGGACATACCTATGGCTACACCTTC CAWSGHTYGYTF
TRBJ2-3 TRBV5-1 TRBD2 14 NA TGCGCCAGCAGCGGCGGGAGGGCCAAAGATACGCAGTATTTT CASSGGRAKDTQYF
TRBJ2-5 TRBV29-1 TRBD2 17 NA TGCAGCGTACGCAGGGAGGGCCAGCGGGAGGGCCGAGAGACCCAGTACTTC CSVRREGQREGRETQYF
TRBJ2-2 TRBV11-2 TRBD1 16 NA TGTGCCAGCAGGCCTTTAACGACAGGGCGCAACGGGGAGCTGTTTTTT CASRPLTTGRNGELFF
TRBJ1-2 TRBV10-3 TRBD1 16 NA TGTGCCATCAGTGTGGATTGGACAGGGGGGACGCCGGGCTACACCTTC CAISVDWTGGTPGYTF
TRBJ1-1 TRBV10-2 TRBD1 16 NA TGCGCCAGCAGGGCCGGGACAGGGGGTATGAACACTGAAGCTTTCTTT CASRAGTGGMNTEAFF
TRBJ1-1 TRBV4-1 TRBD1 15 NA TGCGCCAGCAGTCTCAGGGGGCAGGGGGACACTGAAGCTTTCTTT CASSLRGQGDTEAFF
TRBJ2-3 TRBV4-1 TRBD1 16 NA TGCGCCAGCAGTTCCCAACAGGGGGCGGTTCCCGATACGCAGTATTTT CASSSQQGAVPDTQYF
TRBJ1-2 TRBV2 NA 14 NA TGTGCCAGCAGTGACGTGGTCGCAACGGAGGGCTACACCTTC CASSDVVATEGYTF
TRBJ2-7 TRBV10-3 NA 13 NA TGTGCCACCACAGGTTACACCTCCTACGAGCAGTACTTC CATTGYTSYEQYF
TRBJ2-5 TRBV5-1 TRBD2 16 once TGCGCCAGCAGCTTGGAACCCGGGGGACTAGGGGAGACCCAGTACTTC CASSLEPGGLGETQYF
TRBJ2-7 TRBV2 TRBD1 15 NA TGTGCCAGCAGTGAGACTAGGGACAGGTACTACGAGCAGTACTTC CASSETRDRYYEQYF
TRBJ1-2 TRBV18 TRBD1 13 NA TGTGCCAGCTCGGTGGACAGGACCTATGGCTACACCTTC CASSVDRTYGYTF
TRBJ1-2 TRBV6-1 NA 13 NA TGTGCCACCTCCCCGGGGGATGGGAATGGCTACACCTTC CATSPGDGNGYTF
TRBJ1-1 TRBV13 NA 14 NA TGTGCCAGCAGCCTCCGGGTTAATGAAGGTGAAGCTTTCTTT CASSLRVNEGEAFF
TRBJ2-5 TRBV9 TRBD2 15 NA TGTGCCAGCAGCCCGTCTACCGGGGGGGTGGAGACCCAGTACTTC CASSPSTGGVETQYF
TRBJ1-1 TRBV4-1 NA 14 NA TGCGCCAGCAGCCATCGCGAGGGGGACACTGAAGCTTTCTTT CASSHREGDTEAFF
TRBJ1-1 TRBV4-2 TRBD1 16 NA TGTGCCAGCACCTCGCCAGGGGGCAATTGGAACACTGAAGCTTTCTTT CASTSPGGNWNTEAFF
TRBJ2-3 TRBV11-3 TRBD2 17 NA TGTGCCAGCAGCCTGCTTCCTCTAGCGGGGGGCACAGATACGCAGTATTTT CASSLLPLAGGTDTQYF
TRBJ1-6 TRBV7-3 NA 13 NA TGTGCCAGCAGCCCCCGGGGGAATTCACCCCTCCACTTT CASSPRGNSPLHF
TRBJ1-5 TRBV5-1 NA 14 NA TGCGCCAGCAGCTTGCTTGGGACGGGGGAGCCCCAGCATTTT CASSLLGTGEPQHF
TRBJ1-2 TRBV19 NA 17 NA TGTGCCAGTAGGGGTTTTTATATAGCTAACCGGGACTATGGCTACACCTTC CASRGFYIANRDYGYTF
TRBJ2-3 TRBV30 NA 14 NA TGTGCCTGGGGAGACGCACTTAGCACAGATACGCAGTATTTT CAWGDALSTDTQYF
TRBJ2-1 TRBV5-5 TRBD1 16 NA TGTGCCAGCAGCTTGGCCTGGGGACAGCTCCTGGATGAGCAGTTCTTC CASSLAWGQLLDEQFF
TRBJ1-1 TRBV5-1 NA 15 NA TGCGCCAGCAGCTTGTCCCAGGGGCTGGACACTGAAGCTTTCTTT CASSLSQGLDTEAFF
TRBJ2-4 TRBV19 NA 15 NA TGTGCCAGTAGTATAGACAGTGGTGCCAAAAACATTCAGTACTTC CASSIDSGAKNIQYF
TRBJ2-7 TRBV19 NA 12 NA TGTGCCAGTAGTATTGGAGACCACGAGCAGTACTTC CASSIGDHEQYF
TRBJ2-5 TRBV18 TRBD2 19 NA TGTGCCAGCTCACCACCGGGGGGCTATAGCGGGAGTCGTGGTGAGACCCAGTACTTC CASSPPGGYSGSRGETQYF